Listed here are 22 T cell receptor beta chains from one sample, sequenced in a study of blood T cells in healthy people across ages. It was with a sample-barcoded 5' primer and a J-beta primer mix that a second PCR of roughly 7 to 11 cycles was run. TCRdb analysed the 5' RACE reads with MiXCR anew, one entry per CDR3 protein. Of 380,000 or so distinct CDR3 sequences listed, 45% to 60% are singletons. Material: blood. The receptors shown here come from a man in his 60s in good health.

This sequence joins TRBV18 and TRBJ2-1; 8 bases are shared with TRBD2. After removal of 4 bases from V and 8 bases from J, the junction contained 7 bases not matched to a gene. This CDR3 contains 14 residues. CDR1 is KGHSH, CDR2 LQKENI, per germline. The CDR3 DNA sequence: TGTGCCAGCTCACTTAGCGGGGCCTTTGATGAGCAGTTCTTC. Encoded protein: CASSLSGAFDEQFF.

The gene calls are TRBV10-3 and TRBJ2-2; the D call may be TRBD1 or TRBD2 (5 bases each). The V end lost 6 bases, the J end lost 4 bases, and 15 bases lay between the germline ends. Germline assignment: CDR1 ENHRY and CDR2 SYGVKD. This CDR3 contains 15 residues. CDR3 DNA sequence: TGTGCCATCAGGGATGAGGGGCGTCGCACCGGGGAGCTGTTTTTT. Amino acid sequence: CAIRDEGRRTGELFF.

V is TRBV25-1 and J is TRBJ2-7, with D maybe TRBD2 (6 bases). Germline V gene data show CDR1 as MGHDK and CDR2 as SYGVNS. V dropped 2 bases and J dropped 7 bases, with 12 bases sitting between them. The CDR3 extends over 13 amino acids. The CDR3 is CASSEQGGWEQYF. CDR3 nucleotide sequence: TGTGCCAGCAGTGAACAGGGAGGTTGGGAGCAGTACTTC.

The genes are TRBV5-1 and TRBJ2-3; 7 nucleotides line up with TRBD2. This CDR3 has 14 amino acids. The germline gives CDR1 SGHRS, CDR2 YFSETQ. Trimming removed 7 bases from V and 2 bases from J; junction bases left unmatched: 7. CDR3: CASGSSGYTDTQYF. The CDR3 bases are TGCGCCAGCGGCTCTAGCGGTTACACAGATACGCAGTATTTT.

The V and J genes are TRBV2 and TRBJ2-1, with D possibly matching TRBD2 (5 bases). The CDR3 runs 13 residues. Germline V gene data show CDR1 as SNHLY and CDR2 as FYNNEI. The V end was cut by 3 bases, the J end by 6 bases, with 9 bases between. The CDR3 coding sequence is TGTGCCAGCAGTGACAGAAGCGGCAATGAGCAGTTCTTC. Translating it yields CASSDRSGNEQFF.

This sequence joins TRBV5-1 and TRBJ2-1; D might be TRBD1 (6 bases). The germline CDR1 and CDR2 sequences are SGHRS and YFSETQ. Trimming cost V 1 base and J 0 bases, with 14 bases left between them. The CDR3 is 17 amino acids. The CDR3 here is CASSLTGQRSSYNEQFF. The CDR3 nucleotides read TGCGCCAGCAGCTTGACCGGACAGAGGAGCTCCTACAATGAGCAGTTCTTC.

The V call is TRBV6-2 or TRBV6-3, the J call TRBJ2-7; D call uncertain. The CDR3 consists of 14 residues. Germline values: CDR1 MNHEY, CDR2 SVGEGT. The V gene lost 6 bases and the J gene lost 4 bases, with 16 bases spanning the gap. The CDR3 loop is CASSYNPLAYEQYF. The CDR3 DNA reads as TGTGCCAGCAGCTATAACCCCCTGGCGTACGAGCAGTACTTC.

This clonotype was counted a few times. The genes are TRBV28 and TRBJ2-7; unclear D gene. The CDR3 covers 13 residues. The germline CDR1 and CDR2 sequences are MDHEN and SYDVKM. The V end lost 1 base, the J end lost 5 bases, and 9 bases lay between the germline ends. The CDR3 reads CASSLYVRDEQYF. CDR3 in DNA: TGTGCCAGCAGTTTATACGTCCGGGACGAGCAGTACTTC.

The chain carries TRBV6-5 and TRBJ2-1; D may match TRBD1 or TRBD2 (5 bases each). The CDR3 length is 15 residues. V was trimmed by 4 bases and J by 5 bases, leaving 15 bases between them. The V gene's germline CDR1 is MNHEY and CDR2 SVGAGI. CDR3 DNA: TGTGCCAGCAGTTTCGAGTCGGGACCGAACAATGAGCAGTTCTTC. This sequence encodes CASSFESGPNNEQFF.

J is TRBJ2-2 and V is TRBV29-1, with 7 bases identical to TRBD1. With V trimmed by 7 bases and J by 4 bases, 12 bases remained unmatched. Germline V gene lookup returns CDR1 SQVTM and CDR2 ANQGSEA. This CDR3 is built from 15 residues. Written as DNA, the CDR3 is TGCAGCGCCTGTTCCGGGACAGTTTCCACCGGGGAGCTGTTTTTT. It encodes CSACSGTVSTGELFF.

The CDR3 sequence: CASPSQGGSSPLHF. The CDR3 DNA is TGTGCCAGCCCATCACAGGGGGGGTCTTCACCCCTCCACTTT. The chain combines TRBV7-9 with TRBJ1-6, with 8 nucleotides matching TRBD1. J lost 9 bases, V lost 8 bases, and 9 bases had no gene match. Germline V lookup: CDR1 SEHNR, CDR2 FQNEAQ (reference sequence). The CDR3 totals 14 residues.

This clonotype was counted many times. V and J are TRBV20-1 and TRBJ1-5; 8 bases fit TRBD1. This CDR3 spans 17 amino acids. Germline V gene data show CDR1 as DFQATT and CDR2 as SNEGSKA (reference sequence). Losses at the gene ends were 1 base for V and 0 bases for J; bases not matched to a gene: 8. CDR3 in amino acids: CSARGRSTGDSNQPQHF. DNA of the CDR3: TGCAGTGCTAGAGGACGATCGACAGGGGATAGCAATCAGCCCCAGCATTTT.

This clonotype was counted a few times. This chain connects TRBV14 to TRBJ1-2, with 8 bases aligning to TRBD1. CDR3 size: 16 residues. The germline CDR1 and CDR2 sequences are SGHDN and FVKESK. Trimming took 0 bases from V and 3 from J; bases not matched to a gene: 6. The chain's CDR3 is CASSQDLDRAHYGYTF. The CDR3 DNA sequence: TGTGCCAGCAGCCAAGATTTGGACAGGGCCCACTATGGCTACACCTTC.

This chain connects TRBV3-1 to TRBJ2-7, with D maybe TRBD2 (6 bases). CDR3 length: 12 residues. Germline V CDR1 and CDR2: LGHDT, YNNKEL (reference sequence). V dropped 8 bases and J dropped 2 bases, with 10 bases sitting between them. The CDR3 sequence: CASRGSAYEQYF. The CDR3 DNA reads TGTGCCAGCCGGGGGTCCGCCTACGAGCAGTACTTC.

The V gene is TRBV4-2, the J gene TRBJ1-1; 8 nucleotides agree with TRBD1. The CDR3 runs 14 residues. In germline, CDR1 is LGHNA, CDR2 YNFKEQ. The V segment lost 4 bases and the J segment 12 bases; nucleotides outside the gene matches: 13. The CDR3, as DNA: TGTGCCAGCAGCCGAGGAGGACAGGGACAATGGACTTTCTTT. Protein product: CASSRGGQGQWTFF.

This clonotype was detected ten times or more. A read error may be the cause here, since a much bigger clone is one base away. The CDR3 DNA reads TGTGCCAGCAGTTTCCGGGACTTGGGTGAGCAGTACTTC. Residues: CASSFRDLGEQYF. V usage is TRBV27 and J usage is TRBJ2-7; D is possibly TRBD2 (6 bases). The germline V and J ends were trimmed by 3 bases and 7 bases, with 13 bases remaining between them. Germline-derived CDR1 and CDR2 are MNHEY and SMNVEV (reference sequence). CDR3 length: 13 residues.

The chain uses TRBV20-1 and TRBJ2-5; the D gene is possibly TRBD2 (5 bases). Trimming shortened V by 0 bases and J by 5 bases, and 13 bases separated the two germline ends. Looked up from germline, CDR1 is DFQATT and CDR2 is SNEGSKA (reference sequence). This CDR3 region has 14 residues. CDR3 sequence reads: CSARDLVRRETQYF. CDR3 bases: TGCAGTGCTAGAGATTTGGTCCGGAGGGAGACCCAGTACTTC.

The chain employs TRBV14 and TRBJ2-7; 8 bases are shared with TRBD1. CDR1 SGHDN and CDR2 FVKESK come from the germline V gene. The V segment lost 4 bases and the J segment 0 bases; nucleotides outside the gene matches: 2. This CDR3 region has 14 residues. CDR3 amino acids: CASSRTGISYEQYF. The CDR3 region has the DNA TGTGCCAGCAGCCGGACAGGGATCTCCTACGAGCAGTACTTC. The variable domain in full, with the rest retrieved from reference TRBV14 and TRBJ2-7, is EAGVTQFPSHSVIEKGQTVTLRCDPISGHDNLYWYRRVMGKEIKFLLHFVKESKQDESGMPNNRFLAERTGGTYSTLKVQPAELEDSGVYFCASSRTGISYEQYFGPGTRLTVT.

The rearrangement links TRBV21-1 to TRBJ2-3; TRBD1, as called in the table, went unchecked against the DNA. TRBV21-1 is a known pseudogene. There are 16 residues in the CDR3. The CDR3 protein is CASKKKGRGRGDTQYF. CDR3 nucleotide sequence: TGTGCCAGCAAAAAAAAAGGTCGGGGAAGGGGAGATACGCAGTATTTT.

The rearrangement joins TRBV18 to TRBJ2-3; 7 nucleotides agree with TRBD1. This CDR3 has 16 residues. The V and J ends lost 0 bases and 3 bases, in that order; junction bases with no gene match: 6. Germline V gene sequence: CDR1 KGHSH, CDR2 LQKENI. As DNA, the CDR3 is TGTGCCAGCTCACCACCTCTGGGACAGAATACAGATACGCAGTATTTT. Translation: CASSPPLGQNTDTQYF.

V and J are TRBV7-2 and TRBJ2-5, with D tentatively TRBD1 or TRBD2 (5 bases each). Germline V gene data show CDR1 as SGHTA and CDR2 as FQGNSA. The CDR3 has 14 residues. V lost 8 bases to trimming and J lost 2 bases, with 15 bases between them. The CDR3 coding sequence is TGTGCCAGCTGCCCCCTGGGGGATCAAGAGACCCAGTACTTC. Translated: CASCPLGDQETQYF. Looking up the rest from reference TRBV7-2 and TRBJ2-5 gives the full variable domain: GAGVSQSPSNKVTEKGKDVELRCDPISGHTALYWYRQSLGQGLEFLIYFQGNSAPDKSGLPSDRFSAERTGGSVSTLTIQRTQQEDSAVYLCASCPLGDQETQYFGPGTRLLVL.

This clonotype has a handful of counts. CDR3 sequence (DNA): TGCGCCAGCAGCTCTGGACAGGGGGCATGGGATACGCAGTATTTT. It translates to CASSSGQGAWDTQYF. The rearrangement links TRBV5-1 to TRBJ2-3, with TRBD1 matching over 11 bases. The CDR3 covers 15 residues. Germline V gene data show CDR1 as SGHRS and CDR2 as YFSETQ. V was pared by 3 bases and J by 6 bases, with 6 bases of the junction left unmatched. The variable domain in full, completed from reference TRBV5-1 and TRBJ2-3, reads KAGVTQTPRYLIKTRGQQVTLSCSPISGHRSVSWYQQTPGQGLQFLFEYFSETQRNKGNFPGRFSGRQFSNSRSEMNVSTLELGDSALYLCASSSGQGAWDTQYFGPGTRLTVL.